The sequence of this T cell receptor beta chain was determined in a study of T cells after posttransplantation cyclophosphamide. The CDR3 runs 16 residues. Germline V gene data show CDR1 as SGHNT and CDR2 as YYREEE (reference sequence). V shed 3 bases and J 5 bases; nucleotides not matched to a gene: 11. TCRdb's table, derived via immunoSEQ multiplex PCR, lists solely in-frame clones and lacks some. The sample was found to contain around 28,000 clones, and every one recurs. Whole-study findings and limits: Later blood repertoires were often dominated by clones from the donor CD8+ memory compartment. Recipient CMV seropositivity and CMV reactivation strongly tracked TRB clonality.

This clone was observed a handful of times. The antigen is undetermined. Sample: PBMCs. The sequence derives from a woman aged 60-75 years in good health, CMV-negative, and a related stem cell transplant donor. This chain uses TRBV5-4 with TRBJ2-3, with 8 bases that match TRBD2. The DNA for the CDR3 is TGTGCCAGCAGCTCCGGGACTAGTTTAGGTAGAGATACGCAGTATTTT. It is translated as CASSSGTSLGRDTQYF. Full variable domain (rest looked up from reference TRBV5-4 and TRBJ2-3): ETGVTQSPTHLIKTRGQQVTLRCSSQSGHNTVSWYQQALGQGPQFIFQYYREEENGRGNFPPRFSGLQFPNYSSELNVNALELDDSALYLCASSSGTSLGRDTQYFGPGTRLTVL.